The 32 T cell receptor beta chains listed next were all sequenced from one sample in a study of blood T cell repertoires in COVID-19. Sequencing used immunoSEQ multiplex PCR; TCRdb keeps in-frame clones, though not all of them. There are about 520,000 clones in the sample; 80% to 90% occur only once, and approximately 3.4% lies in the top ten. Sequencing was carried out using peripheral blood. The receptors derive from a human donor in a cohort sampled during active COVID-19.

V and J are TRBV6-5 and TRBJ1-3; no firm D call. The CDR3 loop spans 16 amino acids. The ends were cut back, 2 bases at V and 0 bases at J, with 11 bases in the middle. CDR1 MNHEY and CDR2 SVGAGI come from the germline V gene. CDR3 nucleotide sequence: TGTGCCAGCAGTTACGGCGGGGAGTCCTCTGGAAACACCATATATTTT. Residues: CASSYGGESSGNTIYF.

The rearrangement uses TRBV5-6 and TRBJ1-3; D is undetermined. Germline values: CDR1 SGHDT, CDR2 YYEEEE. The CDR3 covers 14 residues. Trimming removed 4 bases at V and 0 bases at J, with 8 bases between. The CDR3 loop reads CASSPRLSGNTIYF. As DNA, the CDR3 is TGTGCCAGCAGCCCGAGGCTCTCTGGAAACACCATATATTTT.

This clone showed up just a few times. The genes are TRBV6-1 and TRBJ2-1; TRBD2 matches 11 bases. The V gene's germline CDR1 is MNHNS and CDR2 SASEGT. V trimming: 3 bases; J trimming: 8 bases; junction bases outside the gene matches: 9. This CDR3 spans 16 amino acids. The CDR3 here is CASSDVSGRARDEQFF. DNA of the CDR3: TGTGCCAGCAGTGACGTTAGCGGGAGGGCCAGAGATGAGCAGTTCTTC.

The V gene is TRBV5-6, the J gene TRBJ2-1, with D perhaps TRBD2 (5 bases). From germline, CDR1 is SGHDT and CDR2 YYEEEE. Trimming took off 1 base at V and 5 bases at J, with 10 bases between the two ends. This CDR3 is 14 amino acids long. The CDR3 protein is CASSLPRGNNEQFF. The CDR3, as DNA: TGTGCCAGCAGCTTGCCCCGGGGAAACAATGAGCAGTTCTTC. Based on the CDR3 plus reference TRBV5-6 and TRBJ2-1, the full variable domain is DAGVTQSPTHLIKTRGQQVTLRCSPKSGHDTVSWYQQALGQGPQFIFQYYEEEERQRGNFPDRFSGHQFPNYSSELNVNALLLGDSALYLCASSLPRGNNEQFFGPGTRLTVL.

This clone appeared once. This sequence joins TRBV5-8 and TRBJ1-5; weak D call: TRBD1 (5 bases). The CDR3 spans 14 residues. From germline, CDR1 is SGHTS and CDR2 YDEGEE. The V end was cut by 4 bases, the J end by 5 bases, with 13 bases between. The CDR3 DNA reads as TGTGCCAGCAGCCTGCGACAGCCCCATCAGCCCCAGCATTTT. Amino acids: CASSLRQPHQPQHF.

This chain joins TRBV4-3 and TRBJ2-1; TRBD2 matches at 11 bases. With 0 bases clipped from V and 9 bases from J, the junction kept 10 bases outside the gene matches. The CDR3 runs to 17 residues. CDR1 is LGHNA and CDR2 is YSLEER in the germline V gene. In DNA form, the CDR3 reads TGCGCCAGCAGCCAAGAGGGGCTAGCGGGAGGCCGACGTGAGCAGTTCTTC. Translated, it gives CASSQEGLAGGRREQFF.

The chain is built from TRBV15 and TRBJ1-4, with a possible D match to TRBD1 (6 bases). The germline V gene encodes CDR1 LNHNV and CDR2 YYDKDF (reference sequence). The CDR3 runs 15 residues. V lost 2 bases, J lost 8 bases, and 15 bases lay in between. The CDR3 nucleotides are TGTGCCACCAGCAGACAAGACAGGATGGGGGAAAAACTGTTTTTT. This encodes CATSRQDRMGEKLFF.

The chain couples TRBV7-2 to TRBJ2-3; perhaps TRBD2 as D (6 bases). The V gene's germline CDR1 is SGHTA and CDR2 FQGNSA. This CDR3 is 15 amino acids long. Trimming shortened V by 5 bases and J by 3 bases, and 15 bases separated the two germline ends. CDR3 residues: CASSAGSGWTDTQYF. CDR3 nucleotides: TGTGCCAGCAGCGCGGGGAGCGGTTGGACAGATACGCAGTATTTT.

V is TRBV5-6 and J is TRBJ2-1; 9 bases are a match to TRBD2. Germline CDR1 SGHDT, CDR2 YYEEEE. The CDR3 has 18 residues. After removal of 2 bases from V and 8 bases from J, the junction contained 17 bases not matched to a gene. CDR3 coding DNA: TGTGCCAGCAGCTTTCTATCCGCAGGGCTAGCGGGAAGACATGAGCAGTTCTTC. It encodes CASSFLSAGLAGRHEQFF.

The J gene is TRBJ1-1, the V gene TRBV6-6; TRBD1 agrees at 9 bases. CDR1 and CDR2 (germline): MNHNY, SVGAGI (reference sequence). The CDR3 covers 16 residues. V lost 5 bases, J lost 3 bases, and 10 bases stayed unmatched. The CDR3, as DNA: TGTGCCAGCAGTACCTCGGACAGGGGAGGGTACACTGAAGCTTTCTTT. As protein: CASSTSDRGGYTEAFF.

The genes are TRBV10-3 and TRBJ1-2; D may be TRBD1 (6 bases). Germline CDR1 and CDR2: ENHRY and SYGVKD. V gave up 4 bases and J gave up 4 bases, with 7 bases separating them. This CDR3 is 12 amino acids long. This CDR3 is CAISADSYGYTF. CDR3 nucleotide sequence: TGTGCCATCAGTGCGGACAGCTATGGCTACACCTTC.

The rearrangement uses TRBV7-2 and TRBJ1-5; TRBD1 is a possible D gene (5 bases). V was cut by 1 base and J by 2 bases, with 12 bases left in between. This CDR3 is 16 amino acids long. Germline-derived CDR1 and CDR2 are SGHTA and FQGNSA. CDR3 residues: CASSLEMGRGNQPQHF. CDR3 sequence (DNA): TGTGCCAGCAGCTTAGAAATGGGCAGGGGCAATCAGCCCCAGCATTTT.

This clone has a handful of counts. This sequence joins TRBV21-1 and TRBJ1-1; TRBD1, the table's D call, was not compared with the DNA. TRBV21-1 is a recognized pseudogene. CDR3 length: 17 amino acids. The DNA of the CDR3 is TGTGCCAGCAGCAAAGCCTCGCGTCGGATCCCCAGGGGCAGGGCTTTCTTT. Amino acid sequence: CASSKASRRIPRGRAFF.

The rearrangement links TRBV7-2 to TRBJ2-7; D unclear. The CDR3 is made up of 13 amino acids. In germline, CDR1 is SGHTA, CDR2 FQGNSA. Trimming pared 4 bases from V and 3 bases from J, leaving 10 bases between. CDR3 nucleotide sequence: TGTGCCAGCAGCTCATCTGGAGTCTACGAGCAGTACTTC. Its translation: CASSSSGVYEQYF.

The rearrangement joins TRBV3-1 (or the pseudogene TRBV3-2) to TRBJ1-5; 7 bases are a match to TRBD1. The CDR3 consists of 14 residues. Trimming removed 3 bases from V and 5 bases from J; junction bases left unmatched: 4. Germline CDR1 is LGHDT and CDR2 is YNNKEL (reference sequence). In DNA form, the CDR3 reads TGTGCCAGCAGCCACATACAGGGGCATCAGCCCCAGCATTTT. As protein: CASSHIQGHQPQHF.

The rearrangement uses TRBV6-5 and TRBJ1-1, with D unresolved. The CDR3 totals 15 residues. CDR1 is MNHEY and CDR2 is SVGAGI in the germline V gene. V lost 6 bases, J lost 1 base, and 15 bases lay in between. The CDR3 DNA reads as TGTGCCAGCAGACTTCGGGGAGGAGCGAACACTGAAGCTTTCTTT. Its translation: CASRLRGGANTEAFF.

The genes are TRBV27 and TRBJ2-7; TRBD1 agrees at 7 bases. The CDR3 spans 14 residues. Germline CDR1 MNHEY, CDR2 SMNVEV (reference sequence). After removal of 6 bases from V and 3 bases from J, the junction contained 8 bases not matched to a gene. In DNA, the CDR3 is TGTGCCAGCAGACCCCGACAGGGTGGCTACGAGCAGTACTTC. It is translated as CASRPRQGGYEQYF.

CDR3 loop: CASSFLGTRETDTQYF. CDR3 nucleotides: TGTGCCAGCAGTTTTCTCGGGACTAGAGAGACAGATACGCAGTATTTT. The chain is built from TRBV28 and TRBJ2-3; 8 nucleotides agree with TRBD2. This CDR3 has 16 residues. V gave up 3 bases and J gave up 3 bases; unmatched junction bases: 8. Germline V gene sequence: CDR1 MDHEN, CDR2 SYDVKM. The full variable domain, in which reference TRBV28 and TRBJ2-3 provide the parts outside the CDR3, is DVKVTQSSRYLVKRTGEKVFLECVQDMDHENMFWYRQDPGLGLRLIYFSYDVKMKEKGDIPEGYSVSREKKERFSLILESASTNQTSMYLCASSFLGTRETDTQYFGPGTRLTVL.

As for this clone: Other DNA sequences in the sample encode the same CDR3. J is TRBJ2-1 and V is TRBV19; D is perhaps TRBD2 (6 bases). The V gene's germline CDR1 is LNHDA and CDR2 SQIVND (reference sequence). Trimming shortened V by 4 bases and J by 0 bases, and 10 bases separated the two germline ends. The CDR3 runs 15 residues. For the CDR3, the DNA is TGTGCCAGTAGTAGTAGCGGCTCCTCCTACAATGAGCAGTTCTTC. It codes for CASSSSGSSYNEQFF.

The count of this clone is one. The rearrangement joins TRBV19 to TRBJ1-5, with D maybe TRBD1 (5 bases). Between the trimmed V and J ends, which lost 7 bases and 3 bases, there was a span of 16 bases. This CDR3 contains 15 residues. Germline V gives CDR1 LNHDA, CDR2 SQIVND (reference sequence). CDR3 in amino acids: CASTEEGRPNQPQHF. In DNA, the CDR3 is TGTGCCAGTACCGAGGAGGGACGCCCCAATCAGCCCCAGCATTTT.

This clone was observed a handful of times. The chain carries TRBV4-1 and TRBJ2-3, with 9 bases lining up with TRBD2. J lost 4 bases, V lost 1 base, and 3 bases had no gene match. The CDR3 has 15 residues. The germline V gene encodes CDR1 MGHRA and CDR2 YSYEKL. The CDR3 bases are TGCGCCAGCAGCCAAGGCGGGAGGGCCGCAGATACGCAGTATTTT. It yields the protein CASSQGGRAADTQYF.

V and J are TRBV6-5 and TRBJ2-1, with 7 bases lining up with TRBD2. The CDR3 is 14 residues long. Germline CDR1 MNHEY, CDR2 SVGAGI. The V and J ends lost 4 bases and 7 bases, in that order; junction bases with no gene match: 7. In DNA form, the CDR3 reads TGTGCCAGCAGTTTCGAGCGGGATCGGAATGAGCAGTTCTTC. Amino acids: CASSFERDRNEQFF.

V usage is TRBV27 and J usage is TRBJ2-1, with D possibly TRBD2 on 6 matching bases. The CDR3 contains 13 residues. Germline CDR1 is MNHEY and CDR2 is SMNVEV (reference sequence). Trimming shortened V by 8 bases and J by 4 bases, and 12 bases separated the two germline ends. The CDR3 region has the DNA TGTGCCAGCGGGGGGAGCAGGTACAATGAGCAGTTCTTC. Translating gives CASGGSRYNEQFF.

This clone was detected only once. The rearrangement joins TRBV11-2 to TRBJ2-1; TRBD1 matches 7 bases. Germline V lookup: CDR1 SGHAT, CDR2 FQNNGV. CDR3 length: 17 amino acids. V was pared by 5 bases and J by 6 bases, with 16 bases of the junction left unmatched. As DNA, the CDR3 is TGTGCCAGCAGCCAGTCCCGGGACAGACAGATTCCCAATGAGCAGTTCTTC. The encoded protein is CASSQSRDRQIPNEQFF.

The chain combines TRBV7-8 with TRBJ2-7; TRBD1 aligns across 7 bases. Trimming removed 0 bases from V and 1 base from J; junction bases left unmatched: 3. The CDR3 length is 15 residues. CDR1 and CDR2 from the germline V gene are SGHVS and FQNEAQ. CDR3 loop: CASSLAGGLSYEQYF. As DNA, the CDR3 is TGTGCCAGCAGCTTAGCAGGGGGCCTTTCCTACGAGCAGTACTTC.

The chain recombines TRBV5-8 with TRBJ1-2; no clear D gene. Germline CDR1 reads SGHTS; CDR2 reads YDEGEE. Trimming cost V 0 bases and J 2 bases, with 5 bases left between them. The CDR3 is 13 residues long. The CDR3 bases are TGTGCCAGCAGCTTGGCCGTCAACTATGGCTACACCTTC. It specifies CASSLAVNYGYTF.

The sample holds one count of this clone. The V gene is TRBV7-2, the J gene TRBJ2-3; the match to TRBD2 covers 10 bases. In germline, CDR1 is SGHTA, CDR2 FQGNSA. The J segment lost 3 bases and the V segment lost 5 bases, leaving 2 bases of the junction unmatched. This CDR3 has 14 amino acids. The CDR3 DNA reads as TGTGCCAGCAGCCCGGGACTAGCGACAGATACGCAGTATTTT. Protein sequence: CASSPGLATDTQYF. The complete variable domain, with remaining parts taken from reference TRBV7-2 and TRBJ2-3, reads GAGVSQSPSNKVTEKGKDVELRCDPISGHTALYWYRQSLGQGLEFLIYFQGNSAPDKSGLPSDRFSAERTGGSVSTLTIQRTQQEDSAVYLCASSPGLATDTQYFGPGTRLTVL.

The chain recombines TRBV7-9 with TRBJ1-3; no clear D. The ends were cut back, 7 bases at V and 0 bases at J, with 16 bases in the middle. Germline values: CDR1 SEHNR, CDR2 FQNEAQ (reference sequence). This CDR3 spans 16 amino acids. CDR3 coding DNA: TGTGCCAGCACCCAGCGACTACAAGACTCTGGAAACACCATATATTTT. This encodes CASTQRLQDSGNTIYF.

Of note for this clone: This clone may be a read error of a much larger clone one base away. This chain links TRBV7-8 with TRBJ1-3; D is unresolved. Germline values: CDR1 SGHVS, CDR2 FQNEAQ. V lost 3 bases, J lost 0 bases, and 3 bases lay in between. This CDR3 has 13 amino acids. In DNA form, the CDR3 reads TGTGCCAGCAGCTTCGGCTCTGGAAACACCATATATTTT. It is translated as CASSFGSGNTIYF.

This clone has a single count. The rearrangement uses TRBV11-2 and TRBJ2-7, with 8 bases lining up with TRBD1. Germline trimming cut 0 bases from V and 6 bases from J; bases unmatched to any gene: 10. This CDR3 contains 16 residues. Looked up from germline, CDR1 is SGHAT and CDR2 is FQNNGV. Here the CDR3 DNA reads TGTGCCAGCAGCTTAGAACCGACAGGGGTGGTAATCGAGCAGTACTTC. This encodes CASSLEPTGVVIEQYF.

V usage is TRBV29-1 and J usage is TRBJ2-1, with TRBD1 as a possible D gene (7 bases). Trimming stripped 1 base from V and 7 bases from J, with 17 bases between. Germline CDR1 SQVTM, CDR2 ANQGSEA. The CDR3 spans 15 residues. The CDR3 sequence is CSVEVRERGRNEQFF. The CDR3 DNA reads TGCAGCGTTGAAGTCCGGGAGAGGGGGCGGAATGAGCAGTTCTTC.

The chain recombines TRBV5-6 with TRBJ1-5; TRBD1 might be the D (5 bases). The CDR3 is 14 amino acids. The V end was cut by 6 bases, the J end by 4 bases, with 14 bases between. CDR1 is SGHDT and CDR2 is YYEEEE in the germline V gene. The CDR3: CASTRRGLNQPQHF. In DNA, the CDR3 is TGTGCCAGCACCCGGCGGGGGTTGAATCAGCCCCAGCATTTT.